Sequencing of this T cell receptor (beta chain) was carried out in a study of memory CD4+ T cells and cytomegalovirus serostatus. Single viable CD3+CD4+CD8-CD45RO+ cells were sorted as the memory CD4+ T cells. Repertoires were generated with immunoSEQ multiplex PCR, while TCRdb's copy carries only in-frame clones and drops some. The sample carries tens of thousands of clones, under 80% recorded once. The ends were cut back, 1 base at V and 8 bases at J, with 11 bases in the middle. This CDR3 is 13 amino acids long. The germline gives CDR1 SGHAT, CDR2 FQNNGV. A single count supports this clone. This TCR came from an adult in good health and CMV-seronegative. Sequenced sample: memory CD4+ T cells from blood. The genes are TRBV11-2 and TRBJ1-2; maybe TRBD1 (5 bases). The CDR3 region is CASSLGHGGGYTF. Here the CDR3 DNA reads TGTGCCAGCAGCTTAGGGCACGGGGGGGGCTACACCTTC.